The clone carrying this TCR beta chain appeared a single time. Germline CDR1 and CDR2: KGHSH and LQKENI. The ends were cut back, 2 bases at V and 0 bases at J, with 14 bases in the middle. The CDR3 has 17 amino acids. Clones were sequenced by immunoSEQ multiplex PCR, and TCRdb holds only the in-frame ones, with some missing. Among 120,000 or so clones listed, around 87% were seen once. The data were obtained in a study of control samples from healthy donors and cancer patients. The sample comprised blood. The TCR sequence derives from a man aged 55 to 70 in good health. This chain links TRBV18 with TRBJ1-3, with D maybe TRBD1 (6 bases). The CDR3 nucleotides read TGTGCCAGCTCACCAAGAACAGGACAGCCCTCTGGAAACACCATATATTTT. It codes for CASSPRTGQPSGNTIYF.